The T cell receptor (beta chain) described here comes from a study of CD8 T cells in ankylosing spondylitis. Notes on the study in general: As reported, disease-linked clones showed significant enrichment in matched ankylosing spondylitis synovial fluid. Disease-linked clones displayed a CD8+ phenotype and appeared relatively rarely in peripheral blood.

TCRdb called the 5' RACE reads again in MiXCR, with one record for every CDR3 protein. This sample has 150,000 to 200,000 distinct CDR3 sequences, with 9.5% to 13% found just once. This clonotype was observed many times. The target antigen is unknown. In germline, CDR1 is LNHDA, CDR2 SQIVND (reference sequence). V lost 5 bases and J 0 bases, leaving 14 bases between the germline ends. The CDR3 contains 15 residues. The chain combines TRBV19 with TRBJ2-7; the D gene is possibly TRBD1 (5 bases). Material: blood, either unsorted or a sorted T cell fraction (not recorded which). This receptor was obtained from a male donor with ankylosing spondylitis or in good health (not recorded which). The CDR3 sequence: CASSSRTLSSYEQYF. In DNA form, the CDR3 reads TGTGCCAGTAGTTCTCGGACACTCAGCTCCTACGAGCAGTACTTC.